The rows below give T cell receptor beta chains drawn from one sample of a study of blood T cell repertoires in COVID-19. TCRdb keeps only in-frame clones here, not all; method: immunoSEQ multiplex PCR. The data show around 150,000 clones, 70% to 85% seen once. Sequenced sample: peripheral blood. Receptors were obtained from a man aged 60-69 years who had recovered from COVID-19. CDR3s include the opening cysteine and the closing phenylalanine or tryptophan. The order of the fields is D gene, clone size, J gene, V gene, CDR3 DNA, CDR3 protein. D genes are given only for firm matches. Only part of the rows carry a size: once, few, many, or a class if the clone is expanded.

TRBD2,.,TRBJ2-2,TRBV29-1,TGCAGCATGCGATTACGACCGGGACTAGCGGGAGGGGGGAACACCGGGGAGCTGTTTTTT,CSMRLRPGLAGGGNTGELFF
.,.,TRBJ1-2,TRBV5-6,TGTGCCAGCACCCTCGGGGGAGGAGGCTACACCTTC,CASTLGGGGYTF
TRBD2,.,TRBJ2-5,TRBV27,TGTGCCAGCAGATCCGCGGGGGTGTGGGAGACCCAGTACTTC,CASRSAGVWETQYF
TRBD1,.,TRBJ1-1,TRBV10-3,TGTGCCATCGCTGGCCGACAGGGGGCAATGAACACTGAAGCTTTCTTT,CAIAGRQGAMNTEAFF
.,once,TRBJ2-1,TRBV27,TGTGCCAGCAGCGGCGGGGAATTGCGTGAGCAGTTCTTC,CASSGGELREQFF
.,.,TRBJ2-3,TRBV19,TGTGCCAGTAGTATCGGAACAGATACAGATACGCAGTATTTT,CASSIGTDTDTQYF
.,.,TRBJ1-4,TRBV4-3,TGCGCCAGCAGCCCTGGTCCAAATCGGGAAAAACTGTTTTTT,CASSPGPNREKLFF
.,.,TRBJ1-2,TRBV19,TGTGCCAGTAGTATCGTTGAGAGCTATGGCTACACCTTC,CASSIVESYGYTF
.,.,TRBJ1-2,TRBV9,TGTGCCAGCAGCTTAACAGGGACCTATGGCTACACCTTC,CASSLTGTYGYTF
TRBD1,.,TRBJ1-6,TRBV28,TGTGCCAGCCGGGACAGGGTAAATTCACCCCTCCACTTT,CASRDRVNSPLHF
.,.,TRBJ2-3,TRBV24-1,TGTGCCACCAGTGATACCGGGGATACGCAGTATTTT,CATSDTGDTQYF
.,once,TRBJ2-7,TRBV10-3,TGTGCCACCACCGACAGGTCCGGGGACGAGCAGTACTTC,CATTDRSGDEQYF
.,.,TRBJ2-3,TRBV5-1,TGCGCCAGCAGCTTTCAGAATACGCAGTATTTT,CASSFQNTQYF
.,once,TRBJ2-3,TRBV28,TGTGCCAGCAATCCTACAGGCGTTCCTAGCACAGATACGCAGTATTTT,CASNPTGVPSTDTQYF
.,.,TRBJ1-4,TRBV4-2,TGTGCCAGCAGTGACAGGCTCACCCCGACTAATGAAAAACTGTTTTTT,CASSDRLTPTNEKLFF
TRBD2,.,TRBJ2-4,TRBV24-1,TGTGCCACCAGTGATTCGGGACTAAGGGGAAACATTCAGTACTTC,CATSDSGLRGNIQYF
.,.,TRBJ2-1,TRBV7-2,TGTGCCAGCAGCTCCACTGCGGGGAGCAATGAGCAGTTCTTC,CASSSTAGSNEQFF
.,.,TRBJ2-1,TRBV4-2,TGTGCCAGCAGCCAAGCCGGGACATCTGAGCAGTTCTTC,CASSQAGTSEQFF
.,few,TRBJ2-1,TRBV3-1/TRBV3-2,TGTGCCAGCATCATCCGCCCCCTGAGGAGGGCGCACAATGAGCAGTTCTTC,CASIIRPLRRAHNEQFF
TRBD2,.,TRBJ2-3,TRBV2,TGTGCCAGCAGTCGACTAGCGGGAGGGGGGGATACGCAGTATTTT,CASSRLAGGGDTQYF
.,.,TRBJ2-7,TRBV4-2,TGTGCCAGCAGCCAAGAGGGAGCGGACCTGCCCTACGAGCAGTACTTC,CASSQEGADLPYEQYF
.,.,TRBJ1-1,TRBV6-2/TRBV6-3,TGTGCCAGCAGTTACTCTATCTTTCCGAACACTGAAGCTTTCTTT,CASSYSIFPNTEAFF
.,.,TRBJ1-1,TRBV2,TGTGCCAGATCAGCCGGGACATCGAACACTGAAGCTTTCTTT,CARSAGTSNTEAFF
.,.,TRBJ2-3,TRBV19,TGTGCCAGTACTAAAGACTTTAGCACAGATACGCAGTATTTT,CASTKDFSTDTQYF
TRBD1,.,TRBJ2-1,TRBV24-1,TGTGCCACCAGTGACCCGCTTGACAGGGGCTCCTACAATGAGCAGTTCTTC,CATSDPLDRGSYNEQFF
.,many,TRBJ2-5,TRBV5-1,TGCGCCAGCAGCTTGGCACTGCAAGAGACCCAGTACTTC,CASSLALQETQYF
.,.,TRBJ1-5,TRBV30,TGTGCCTGGAGGTCCTCAGGTAATCAGCCCCAGCATTTT,CAWRSSGNQPQHF
TRBD1,.,TRBJ1-1,TRBV7-2,TGTGCCAGCAGCCAGATGGGACAGACTGAAGCTTTCTTT,CASSQMGQTEAFF
.,.,TRBJ1-4,TRBV19,TGTGCCAGTAGTAGCAGGGGTGGTAATGAAAAACTGTTTTTT,CASSSRGGNEKLFF
.,.,TRBJ2-6,TRBV9,TGTGCCAGCAGCGTAGCTCCGGGTGGGGCCAACGTCCTGACTTTC,CASSVAPGGANVLTF
TRBD2,.,TRBJ2-5,TRBV14,TGTGCCAGCAGCCCCGATTGGTGGCGGGGGGGACGGGAGACCCAGTACTTC,CASSPDWWRGGRETQYF